Shown below are 8 T cell receptor beta chains from a single sample sequenced in a study of shared clonotypes between healthy human individuals. The table came from immunoSEQ multiplex PCR; TCRdb's copy has only in-frame clones and leaves some out. The sample records approximately 720,000 clones, around 72% being singletons. Input material: memory CD4+ T cells sorted from blood. Subset: CD45RA-negative fraction. These receptors all stem from a woman in her twenties or thirties in good health.

Judged by abundance, this clone is medium-sized. V and J are TRBV28 and TRBJ2-1, with D hard to call. This CDR3 is built from 13 residues. Deletions cut 3 bases from V and 6 bases from J, with 9 bases between. The germline gives CDR1 MDHEN, CDR2 SYDVKM. The CDR3 coding sequence is TGTGCCAGCAGTTTGATCCAAGGCAATGAGCAGTTCTTC. Its translation: CASSLIQGNEQFF.

This clone was recorded a few times. The genes are TRBV6-5 and TRBJ2-1; D might be TRBD2 (6 bases). Germline V lookup: CDR1 MNHEY, CDR2 SVGAGI. The CDR3 totals 13 residues. Deletions cut 5 bases from V and 6 bases from J, with 11 bases between. The CDR3 coding sequence is TGTGCCAGCAGTGGAGGGCCCCTCAATGAGCAGTTCTTC. Translating it yields CASSGGPLNEQFF.

This clone was picked up many times. The CDR3 region has the DNA TGCGCCAGCAGCCCGAGGGGAAACACTGAAGCTTTCTTT. Its translation is CASSPRGNTEAFF. The chain recombines TRBV5-1 with TRBJ1-1; D might be TRBD1 (5 bases). The CDR3 contains 13 residues. The ends were cut back, 4 bases at V and 2 bases at J, with 9 bases in the middle. Per the germline V gene, CDR1 is SGHRS and CDR2 is YFSETQ.

This clone is medium-sized within its sample. This CDR3 is CAFDRVGNTIYF. The CDR3 nucleotides are TGTGCCTTTGACAGGGTCGGAAACACCATATATTTT. The V gene is TRBV21-1, the J gene TRBJ1-3; TRBD1 is taken as the D call from the table, unchecked against the DNA. TRBV21-1 is a listed pseudogene. The CDR3 has 12 amino acids.

The chain employs TRBV5-1 and TRBJ2-1; 12 bases align to TRBD2. The V gene's germline CDR1 is SGHRS and CDR2 YFSETQ. V was clipped by 0 bases and J by 15 bases; unmatched bases: 7. The CDR3 totals 14 residues. CDR3 region: CASSLVASGRALFF. DNA of the CDR3: TGCGCCAGCAGCTTGGTGGCTAGCGGGAGGGCGCTGTTCTTC.

DNA of the CDR3: TGTGCCAGTAGTATAGAGGGAGATGGGGGTGCCAACCCCATTGAGCAGTTCTTC. Its translation: CASSIEGDGGANPIEQFF. The chain combines TRBV19 with TRBJ2-1; D might be TRBD1 or TRBD2, each matching 5 bases. The CDR3 consists of 18 residues. Germline-derived CDR1 and CDR2 are LNHDA and SQIVND (reference sequence). V was pared by 0 bases and J by 9 bases, with 24 bases between. Using reference TRBV19 and TRBJ2-1 for the parts outside the CDR3, the full variable domain is DGGITQSPKYLFRKEGQNVTLSCEQNLNHDAMYWYRQDPGQGLRLIYYSQIVNDFQKGDIAEGYSVSREKKESFPLTVTSAQKNPTAFYLCASSIEGDGGANPIEQFFGPGTRLTVL.

V and J are TRBV5-1 and TRBJ1-4; D perhaps matches TRBD1 (5 bases). The V gene's germline CDR1 is SGHRS and CDR2 YFSETQ. The CDR3 contains 14 residues. Trimming removed 4 bases at V and 5 bases at J, with 12 bases between. CDR3 region: CASSGRGINEKLFF. The CDR3 DNA is TGCGCCAGCAGCGGCCGGGGCATAAATGAAAAACTGTTTTTT.

This chain's CDR3 is CASSLAPSDRLYGYTF. As DNA, the CDR3 is TGCGCCAGCAGCTTGGCCCCCTCCGACAGACTCTATGGCTACACCTTC. The V and J genes are TRBV5-1 and TRBJ1-2; maybe TRBD1 (5 bases). The CDR3 runs 16 residues. The germline V gene has CDR1 SGHRS and CDR2 YFSETQ. The V end was cut by 0 bases, the J end by 4 bases, with 16 bases between.